These 29 T cell receptor beta chains came from one sample sequenced in a study of control samples from healthy donors and cancer patients. TCRdb's table, derived via immunoSEQ multiplex PCR, lists solely in-frame clones and lacks some. The sample lists about 130,000 clones, approximately 92% seen once, with 2% to 2.5% in the top ten. Sequencing was performed on blood. Receptor source: a young man in good health.

This chain links TRBV11-2 with TRBJ1-2; D gene unclear. Germline CDR1 SGHAT, CDR2 FQNNGV. Trimming took 5 bases from V and 3 from J, leaving 10 bases between them. The CDR3 runs to 13 residues. The CDR3: CASSQDRDYGYTF. The DNA for the CDR3 is TGTGCCAGCAGCCAAGATCGGGACTATGGCTACACCTTC.

This clone showed up just a few times. The gene calls are TRBV28 and TRBJ2-7, with TRBD1 matching over 7 bases. This CDR3 is built from 13 residues. V was pared by 7 bases and J by 3 bases, with 6 bases of the junction left unmatched. From germline, CDR1 is MDHEN and CDR2 SYDVKM. The CDR3 sequence is CASMGTDYYEQYF. The CDR3 bases are TGTGCCAGCATGGGGACAGACTACTACGAGCAGTACTTC.

J is TRBJ1-6 and V is TRBV18; D uncertain. The CDR3 contains 14 residues. Trimming shortened V by 2 bases and J by 9 bases, and 11 bases separated the two germline ends. Germline CDR1 and CDR2: KGHSH and LQKENI. The CDR3 here is CASSPGGSSSPLHF. The CDR3 bases are TGTGCCAGCTCACCAGGAGGGTCTAGTTCACCCCTCCACTTT.

The J gene is TRBJ2-7, the V gene TRBV28; no firm D call. Germline values: CDR1 MDHEN, CDR2 SYDVKM. Between the trimmed V and J ends, which lost 6 bases and 4 bases, there was a span of 16 bases. This CDR3 region has 14 residues. CDR3 sequence reads: CASRPPDSAYEQYF. CDR3 nucleotide sequence: TGTGCCAGCAGGCCCCCAGACTCGGCGTACGAGCAGTACTTC.

This rearrangement joins TRBV7-2 to TRBJ1-5, with 8 positions matching TRBD1. The CDR3 is 16 amino acids. Germline lookup yields CDR1 SGHTA and CDR2 FQGNSA. J gave up 8 bases and V 5 bases, and 14 bases lay outside the gene matches. For the CDR3, the DNA is TGTGCCAGCAGCCCGAGCCGTGGACAGGGTGGAAAGCCCCAGCATTTT. Amino acid sequence: CASSPSRGQGGKPQHF.

This clone appeared a few times. The chain links TRBV28 to TRBJ1-6, with a weak D call TRBD1 (6 bases). This CDR3 comprises 15 residues. Germline CDR1 reads MDHEN; CDR2 reads SYDVKM. Trimming shortened V by 4 bases and J by 5 bases, and 12 bases separated the two germline ends. For the CDR3, the DNA is TGTGCCAGCAGTTCCCCGGACAGTCATAATTCACCCCTCCACTTT. This codes for CASSSPDSHNSPLHF.

The chain couples TRBV6-2 or TRBV6-3 to TRBJ2-7; D is ambiguous. The CDR3 runs to 15 residues. The V gene lost 2 bases and the J gene lost 3 bases, with 14 bases spanning the gap. Germline loops: CDR1 MNHEY, CDR2 SVGEGT. CDR3 DNA sequence: TGTGCCAGCAGTTACCCCCGCAGGCTTAACTACGAGCAGTACTTC. Protein product: CASSYPRRLNYEQYF.

This chain links TRBV11-2 with TRBJ2-7, with 10 bases lining up with TRBD2. This CDR3 region has 14 residues. V shed 2 bases, J shed 5 bases, and the junction held 3 bases outside the gene matches. Per germline, CDR1 SGHAT and CDR2 FQNNGV. The CDR3 coding sequence is TGTGCCAGCAGCTTAAGAGCGGGAGGGGACGAGCAGTACGTC. It encodes CASSLRAGGDEQYV.

This sequence joins TRBV24-1 and TRBJ2-3; 11 positions match TRBD1. In germline, CDR1 is KGHDR, CDR2 SFDVKD. V shed 3 bases and J 4 bases; nucleotides not matched to a gene: 5. This CDR3 has 16 amino acids. Written as DNA, the CDR3 is TGTGCCACCAGTGATACCGGGACAGGGGGTGCAGATACGCAGTATTTT. Protein product: CATSDTGTGGADTQYF.

J is TRBJ1-6 and V is TRBV9, with D uncertain. V dropped 2 bases and J dropped 8 bases, with 11 bases sitting between them. The CDR3 loop spans 14 amino acids. The germline gives CDR1 SGDLS, CDR2 YYNGEE. The CDR3 sequence: CASSVGTRDSPLHF. In DNA, the CDR3 is TGTGCCAGCAGCGTTGGTACTCGGGATTCACCCCTCCACTTT.

The chain employs TRBV10-3 and TRBJ1-4, with 7 bases aligning to TRBD1. Germline V gene data show CDR1 as ENHRY and CDR2 as SYGVKD. J gave up 4 bases and V 2 bases, and 10 bases lay outside the gene matches. This CDR3 contains 17 residues. CDR3 sequence reads: CAISEGATGLGNEKLFF. The CDR3 region has the DNA TGTGCCATCAGTGAGGGGGCGACAGGGCTGGGTAATGAAAAACTGTTTTTT.

This chain joins TRBV5-4 and TRBJ1-1; 9 nucleotides line up with TRBD1. Unmatched junction bases numbered 3, after V lost 3 bases and J lost 0 bases. This CDR3 has 15 residues. CDR1 and CDR2 (germline): SGHNT, YYREEE (reference sequence). CDR3 nucleotides: TGTGCCAGCAGCTGGGACAGGGAAGTGAACACTGAAGCTTTCTTT. Translating it yields CASSWDREVNTEAFF.

Comment on this clone: Other nucleotide sequences in the sample specify the same CDR3. The chain couples TRBV7-9 to TRBJ2-2; 8 bases align to TRBD1. The trim removed 5 bases at V and 5 bases at J, leaving 7 bases unmatched. The germline gives CDR1 SEHNR, CDR2 FQNEAQ (reference sequence). The CDR3 has 15 residues. CDR3 coding DNA: TGTGCCAGCAGCCCCGGACAGGGTGGGACCGGGGAGCTGTTTTTT. This translates into CASSPGQGGTGELFF.

V gene TRBV2 combines with J gene TRBJ2-7; D is perhaps TRBD1 (5 bases). This CDR3 has 14 residues. V lost 5 bases and J lost 6, with 17 bases in between. CDR1 and CDR2 from the germline V gene are SNHLY and FYNNEI. CDR3 DNA: TGTGCCAGCAGTCTCGACAGAGATCCCGGCGAGCAGTACTTC. As protein: CASSLDRDPGEQYF.

V is TRBV30 and J is TRBJ1-1; D unclear. Trimming removed 2 bases at V and 4 bases at J, with 14 bases between. Looked up from germline, CDR1 is GTSNPN and CDR2 is SVGIG (reference sequence). The CDR3 extends over 14 amino acids. For the CDR3, the DNA is TGTGCCTGGAGTCCCCCGACCGGAATCACTGAAGCTTTCTTT. It translates to CAWSPPTGITEAFF.

This clone was detected once. The V and J genes are TRBV5-1 and TRBJ2-5, with 11 bases lining up with TRBD2. V was pared by 0 bases and J by 2 bases, with 6 bases of the junction left unmatched. The CDR3 runs 17 residues. Germline V lookup: CDR1 SGHRS, CDR2 YFSETQ. Here the CDR3 DNA reads TGCGCCAGCAGCTTGGGGCTAGCGGGGGGACCGCAAGAGACCCAGTACTTC. Protein sequence: CASSLGLAGGPQETQYF.

The chain joins TRBV4-3 to TRBJ2-2; TRBD2 agrees at 8 bases. The CDR3 loop spans 16 amino acids. With 1 base clipped from V and 5 bases from J, the junction kept 6 bases outside the gene matches. Per the germline V gene, CDR1 is LGHNA and CDR2 is YSLEER. The CDR3 region is CASSQAGTSGTGELFF. The CDR3 bases are TGCGCCAGCAGCCAAGCCGGGACTAGTGGTACCGGGGAGCTGTTTTTT.

This clone was seen just once. The chain employs TRBV7-9 and TRBJ1-5; possibly TRBD1 for D (6 bases). Trimming shortened V by 4 bases and J by 4 bases, and 8 bases separated the two germline ends. Germline values: CDR1 SEHNR, CDR2 FQNEAQ (reference sequence). This CDR3 is built from 13 residues. The CDR3 is CASSSGHNQPQHF. DNA of the CDR3: TGTGCCAGCAGCTCGGGACATAATCAGCCCCAGCATTTT.

The rearrangement links TRBV11-3 to TRBJ2-5, with D perhaps matching TRBD1 or TRBD2 (6 bases each). This CDR3 is 13 amino acids long. Trimming pared 7 bases from V and 4 bases from J, leaving 13 bases between. CDR1 SGHNT and CDR2 YENEEA come from the germline V gene. CDR3 in amino acids: CASTKGGSETQYF. In DNA form, the CDR3 reads TGTGCCAGCACCAAGGGGGGCTCAGAGACCCAGTACTTC.

The gene calls are TRBV9 and TRBJ2-1; D is undetermined. CDR1 and CDR2 from the germline V gene are SGDLS and YYNGEE. The germline V and J ends were trimmed by 3 bases and 4 bases, with 2 bases remaining between them. CDR3 length equals 11 residues. CDR3 protein: CASSGYNEQFF. The CDR3 DNA reads TGTGCCAGCAGCGGGTACAATGAGCAGTTCTTC.

The rearrangement uses TRBV6-4 and TRBJ2-7; the D gene is possibly TRBD1 (5 bases). Trimming took off 6 bases at V and 0 bases at J, with 12 bases between the two ends. In germline, CDR1 is MRHNA, CDR2 SNTAGT. The length of the CDR3 is 14 residues. This CDR3 reads CASREQADSYEQYF. CDR3 sequence (DNA): TGTGCCAGCAGAGAACAGGCAGACTCCTACGAGCAGTACTTC.

The chain uses TRBV13 and TRBJ2-3, with D maybe TRBD2 (6 bases). From germline, CDR1 is PRHDT and CDR2 FYEKMQ (reference sequence). The CDR3 extends over 16 amino acids. Trimming stripped 3 bases from V and 0 bases from J, with 13 bases between. The DNA of the CDR3 is TGTGCCAGCAGCTTTTTCCGGCGGGAAAGCACAGATACGCAGTATTTT. Translation gives CASSFFRRESTDTQYF.

The V and J genes are TRBV30 and TRBJ2-7, with D hard to call. The CDR3 is 13 residues long. The germline V gene encodes CDR1 GTSNPN and CDR2 SVGIG (reference sequence). The V end lost 0 bases, the J end lost 2 bases, and 8 bases lay between the germline ends. In nucleotides, the CDR3 is TGTGCCTGGAGTGTTACCTATACCTACGAGCAGTACTTC. Its protein is CAWSVTYTYEQYF.

This clone has just one count. This chain links TRBV24-1 with TRBJ1-1; weak D call: TRBD1 (5 bases). This CDR3 comprises 19 residues. The V end lost 5 bases, the J end lost 1 base, and 25 bases lay between the germline ends. Germline CDR1 reads KGHDR; CDR2 reads SFDVKD. In DNA, the CDR3 is TGTGCCACCAGTGCCCCCGGACATATATTTAGTAGGGCGAACACTGAAGCTTTCTTT. Amino acid sequence: CATSAPGHIFSRANTEAFF.

The rearrangement uses TRBV11-2 and TRBJ1-4; 7 nucleotides align to TRBD1. Germline-derived CDR1 and CDR2 are SGHAT and FQNNGV. J lost 7 bases, V lost 5 bases, and 7 bases had no gene match. There are 14 residues in the CDR3. This CDR3 reads CASSQQGKGEKLFF. The CDR3 nucleotides are TGTGCCAGCAGCCAACAGGGGAAGGGTGAAAAACTGTTTTTT. Using reference TRBV11-2 and TRBJ1-4 for the parts outside the CDR3, the full variable domain is EAGVAQSPRYKIIEKRQSVAFWCNPISGHATLYWYQQILGQGPKLLIQFQNNGVVDDSQLPKDRFSAERLKGVDSTLKIQPAKLEDSAVYLCASSQQGKGEKLFFGSGTQLSVL.

The chain joins TRBV6-6 to TRBJ1-5; the D gene is possibly TRBD1 (5 bases). Trimming took off 2 bases at V and 4 bases at J, with 12 bases between the two ends. CDR1 is MNHNY, CDR2 SVGAGI, per germline (reference sequence). The CDR3 has 15 residues. The CDR3 bases are TGTGCCAGCAGTTACGGATGGGACCCAAATCAGCCCCAGCATTTT. Translating it yields CASSYGWDPNQPQHF.

The chain employs TRBV28 and TRBJ2-2, with a weak D call TRBD1 (7 bases). The CDR3 is 15 amino acids. The V and J ends lost 7 bases and 4 bases respectively, with 16 bases between them. Germline V lookup: CDR1 MDHEN, CDR2 SYDVKM. This CDR3 is CASTTGEVGTGELFF. The CDR3 DNA follows: TGTGCCAGCACCACAGGGGAGGTTGGCACCGGGGAGCTGTTTTTT. The full variable domain, rest sourced from reference TRBV28 and TRBJ2-2, is DVKVTQSSRYLVKRTGEKVFLECVQDMDHENMFWYRQDPGLGLRLIYFSYDVKMKEKGDIPEGYSVSREKKERFSLILESASTNQTSMYLCASTTGEVGTGELFFGEGSRLTVL.

The J gene is TRBJ2-3, the V gene TRBV5-1; D not resolved. Germline V gene data show CDR1 as SGHRS and CDR2 as YFSETQ. This CDR3 is built from 13 residues. The V and J ends lost 6 bases and 6 bases respectively, with 14 bases between them. CDR3 loop: CASTLGGGDTQYF. CDR3 DNA sequence: TGCGCCAGCACCCTTGGTGGCGGCGATACGCAGTATTTT. Combining the CDR3 with reference TRBV5-1 and TRBJ2-3 gives the whole variable domain KAGVTQTPRYLIKTRGQQVTLSCSPISGHRSVSWYQQTPGQGLQFLFEYFSETQRNKGNFPGRFSGRQFSNSRSEMNVSTLELGDSALYLCASTLGGGDTQYFGPGTRLTVL.

CDR3 DNA sequence: TGTGCCAGCAGTCTGGGACAGGGAGTAAACACCATATATTTT. Translated: CASSLGQGVNTIYF. This chain uses TRBV28 with TRBJ1-3, with 9 positions matching TRBD1. The CDR3 runs to 14 residues. Germline V lookup: CDR1 MDHEN, CDR2 SYDVKM. V was clipped by 5 bases and J by 6 bases; unmatched bases: 5. Full variable domain (remainder filled in from reference TRBV28 and TRBJ1-3): DVKVTQSSRYLVKRTGEKVFLECVQDMDHENMFWYRQDPGLGLRLIYFSYDVKMKEKGDIPEGYSVSREKKERFSLILESASTNQTSMYLCASSLGQGVNTIYFGEGSWLTVV.